This TCR beta chain appears in the sequencing data of a study of PD-L1 blockade in urothelial cancer. About the research overall: Blood was subjected to analysis at 3 weeks (second dose) and 6 weeks following treatment start. Study-level points and caveats: Better survival was predicted when blood TCR clonality before treatment fell below the median. Patients who had durable benefit saw their tumor-associated blood clones expand more at 3 weeks.

V gave up 4 bases and J gave up 0 bases, with 17 bases separating them. The CDR3 loop spans 17 amino acids. Germline V gene data show CDR1 as SGHNT and CDR2 as YYREEE (reference sequence). Assay: immunoSEQ multiplex PCR; the TCRdb copy retains only in-frame clones and omits some. The profile shows tens of thousands of clones, around 79% of them singletons. Regarding this clone: Antigen unknown.

Sequences were derived from PBMCs, sampled around atezolizumab (anti-PD-L1) treatment. The TCR sequence derives from an older man with urothelial cancer. V usage is TRBV5-4 and J usage is TRBJ2-1; D possibly corresponds to TRBD2 (6 bases). The DNA of the CDR3 is TGTGCCAGCAGCGTGGGTATAGCGGTTAGCTCCTACAATGAGCAGTTCTTC. It specifies CASSVGIAVSSYNEQFF.